The 12 T cell receptor beta chains listed next were all sequenced from one sample in a study of T cells in localized non-small cell lung cancer. Measured with immunoSEQ multiplex PCR; TCRdb has only the in-frame clones, and not every one. The sample lists about 41,000 clones, 86% occurring once. The starting material was peripheral blood, obtained before any cancer treatment. The source is a woman between 18 and 55 years old with stage III lung adenocarcinoma.

This clone was counted only a few times. The chain is built from TRBV7-9 and TRBJ2-1, with TRBD2 as a possible D gene (5 bases). This CDR3 has 12 residues. Trimming pared 6 bases from V and 6 bases from J, leaving 9 bases between. Germline loops: CDR1 SEHNR, CDR2 FQNEAQ (reference sequence). The CDR3 region has the DNA TGTGCCAGCAGACCGGACTTCAATGAGCAGTTCTTC. Protein product: CASRPDFNEQFF.

V usage is TRBV9 and J usage is TRBJ2-3, with D possibly TRBD1 on 5 matching bases. The CDR3 contains 15 residues. Germline V lookup: CDR1 SGDLS, CDR2 YYNGEE. The V end lost 0 bases, the J end lost 2 bases, and 10 bases lay between the germline ends. The CDR3 nucleotides read TGTGCCAGCAGCGTAGGGCCCAGGGACACAGATACGCAGTATTTT. Translated, it gives CASSVGPRDTDTQYF.

J is TRBJ2-2 and V is TRBV11-2, with 8 positions matching TRBD2. Trimming took 1 base from V and 5 from J; bases not matched to a gene: 6. The CDR3 has 16 residues. Germline assignment: CDR1 SGHAT and CDR2 FQNNGV. CDR3 residues: CASSLVAGLGTGELFF. The CDR3, as DNA: TGTGCCAGCAGCTTAGTAGCGGGGTTGGGGACCGGGGAGCTGTTTTTT.

The chain carries TRBV19 and TRBJ2-7, with 10 bases that match TRBD1. J gave up 2 bases and V 5 bases, and 9 bases lay outside the gene matches. The CDR3 covers 16 residues. Germline V gene lookup returns CDR1 LNHDA and CDR2 SQIVND (reference sequence). The CDR3 reads CASSPTGDRGAYEQYF. The DNA of the CDR3 is TGTGCCAGTAGTCCCACTGGGGACAGGGGAGCCTACGAGCAGTACTTC.

The chain has TRBV7-9 and TRBJ1-1; 11 bases match TRBD1. This CDR3 has 16 amino acids. CDR1 is SEHNR and CDR2 is FQNEAQ in the germline V gene (reference sequence). The junction had 7 bases not matched to a gene; V was cut back by 2 bases and J by 5 bases. The CDR3 is CASSLRGTGGRTEAFF. CDR3 coding DNA: TGTGCCAGCAGCTTAAGGGGGACAGGGGGTAGAACTGAAGCTTTCTTT.

The chain couples TRBV7-3 to TRBJ1-5; no definite D call. The germline CDR1 and CDR2 sequences are SGHTA and FQGTGA. The V end lost 5 bases, the J end lost 0 bases, and 11 bases lay between the germline ends. The CDR3 runs 15 residues. The CDR3 DNA reads TGTGCCAGCAGCATCAACGGGGATAGCAATCAGCCCCAGCATTTT. As protein: CASSINGDSNQPQHF.

This rearrangement joins TRBV5-6 to TRBJ2-7; weak D call: TRBD2 (6 bases). V was pared by 1 base and J by 3 bases, with 14 bases between. The CDR3 totals 15 residues. CDR1 SGHDT and CDR2 YYEEEE come from the germline V gene. Here the CDR3 reads CASSLLRGGVYEQYF. The CDR3 DNA is TGTGCCAGCAGCTTGCTCCGGGGAGGTGTCTACGAGCAGTACTTC.

This chain joins TRBV7-3 and TRBJ2-5; TRBD2 aligns across 11 bases. Germline-derived CDR1 and CDR2 are SGHTA and FQGTGA. The J segment lost 2 bases and the V segment lost 1 base, leaving 6 bases of the junction unmatched. The CDR3 sequence is 17 residues long. Here the CDR3 reads CASSLIGPSGGQETQYF. CDR3 nucleotides: TGTGCCAGCAGCTTAATAGGGCCTAGCGGGGGGCAAGAGACCCAGTACTTC.

The rearrangement uses TRBV5-1 and TRBJ2-5; 7 positions match TRBD1. With 8 bases clipped from V and 1 base from J, the junction kept 2 bases outside the gene matches. Germline V gene sequence: CDR1 SGHRS, CDR2 YFSETQ. The CDR3 spans 12 residues. CDR3 bases: TGCGCCAGTCGACAGGGCCAAGAGACCCAGTACTTC. The encoded protein is CASRQGQETQYF.

The rearrangement uses TRBV6-1 and TRBJ1-1; no definite D call. Trimming removed 6 bases from V and 0 bases from J, with 11 bases in between. The CDR3 has 14 residues. Germline values: CDR1 MNHNS, CDR2 SASEGT. The CDR3, as DNA: TGTGCCAGCAGATATCGTGGGGTGAACACTGAAGCTTTCTTT. Amino acid sequence: CASRYRGVNTEAFF.

The rearrangement uses TRBV6-4 and TRBJ2-1, with 10 bases lining up with TRBD2. Germline-derived CDR1 and CDR2 are MRHNA and SNTAGT. The V and J ends lost 0 bases and 9 bases, in that order; junction bases with no gene match: 5. CDR3 size: 15 residues. CDR3 region: CASSDSAGGQFEQFF. CDR3 DNA sequence: TGTGCCAGCAGTGACTCAGCGGGGGGGCAGTTTGAGCAGTTCTTC.

V usage is TRBV7-2 and J usage is TRBJ2-3; the D gene is possibly TRBD2 (5 bases). Germline V gives CDR1 SGHTA, CDR2 FQGNSA. The CDR3 sequence is 17 residues long. The V gene lost 4 bases and the J gene lost 5 bases, with 22 bases spanning the gap. For the CDR3, the DNA is TGTGCCAGCAGCTATAGTGGGCTCGGGGTCCCGGGAGATACGCAGTATTTT. Translated: CASSYSGLGVPGDTQYF.